Sequencing of this T cell receptor (beta chain) was carried out in a study of cytomegalovirus exposure and HLA in healthy donors (dated by TCRdb to 2017 to 2019). As for the study more broadly: An earlier analysis of 550 to 700 of the donors reported 250 to 300 Gb of sequence data and 100 million to 140 million unique TCR beta sequences from approximately 180 million T cells. An early release that covered about 640 HLA-typed donors contained approximately 300 gigabases of sequencing data and about 84 million unique TCR sequences. The genetic ancestry cluster associated with self-reported Caucasian donors included 81% of the approximately 430 genotyped donors. The aim of the study was to test whether cataloging public T cell receptors could identify signatures of past pathogen exposure. The T cell repertoires of 666 subjects were profiled by immunosequencing and related to cytomegalovirus serostatus. Besides the first cohort of around 700 subjects, a separate validation cohort made up of roughly 130 different subjects was used. To predict cytomegalovirus infection status, the study combined high-throughput TCR immunosequencing, statistical association of individual TCRs with disease status, and machine learning. A later analysis re-analyzed previously published TCR beta repertoires from 660 or so donors and added high-resolution HLA genotyping to study TCR occurrence patterns. The later analysis used no new phenotypic data to find candidate immune exposures, relying instead on TCR beta sequences and their occurrence across donors. An earlier analysis of around 640 of the donors used high-throughput TCR beta sequencing to judge whether each TCR beta V gene segment behaved as functional or pseudogenic. Donor age, sex, ethnicity and CMV serostatus were compiled together with the repertoire data. Genome-wide SNP genotypes for about 65% of the 666 donors were used in a later genetic analysis, which treated that subset as a discovery cohort. Every repertoire in the discovery cohort had been generated on one and the same sequencing platform. HLA typing covered class I and class II loci at four-digit resolution. Typing coverage differed by locus: A, B, C, DRB1 and DQB1 were typed in roughly 620-630 donors, DQA1 in about 500, DPA1 in some 610, and DPB1 in just under 480. Roughly 5 DR-DQ haplotypes were handled as single units for association and clustering because linkage in the cohort was strong. On average, roughly 240,000 unique TCR beta nucleotide sequences were sequenced per donor among some 430 genotyped donors of the cohort, with 15% to 20% of those sequences being non-productive. On the study overall, not on this receptor specifically: Because some donors lacked HLA typing at each locus, the association tests relied only on the typed subset. A later analysis found that HLA-associated TCR beta chains were more clonally expanded and had lower generation probabilities than equally common non-associated chains. V-gene and J-gene trimming of TCR beta chains was associated with a missense DCLRE1C variant in a later genetic analysis, and the association was replicated in an independent cohort. A later genetic analysis reported fewer N-insertions in productive TCRs among donors in an Asian-associated ancestry cluster than the roughly 620-donor mean. Only TCR beta chains were sequenced in this cohort, and the absence of alpha or paired-chain data limited detectable features. Linkage disequilibrium might explain the correlated functional status among segregating V segments, but an unknown experimental factor could not be ruled out. According to a later analysis, most CMV-associated TCR beta chains appeared to be HLA-restricted, and the HLA associations seemed to be driven largely by CMV exposure. While some public TCRs were present in many individuals, most TCR sequences turned up only very rarely across donors. Because counts were too low, fewer than 20 rarely observed V segments, including chromosome 9 orphons, were excluded from the earlier analysis of 587 of the donors. In an earlier analysis of approximately 590 of the donors, most TCR beta V segments were observed in productive rearrangements about 87% or about 30% of the time, broadly matching IMGT annotations. Roughly uniform sequencing depth across donors was assumed in presence/absence analyses, although this assumption may not hold. A further reported finding was that TCR beta sequences accurately predicted the HLA-A and HLA-B alleles for most subjects in the first cohort. It was suggested by the authors that the approach could potentially be generalized to other disease states and immunological phenotypes. The study listed 164 TCR beta chains as associated with cytomegalovirus. A few of the identified cytomegalovirus-associated TCR beta chains were confirmed in vitro to be specific for cytomegalovirus antigens. The classifier was reported to diagnose cytomegalovirus status with high specificity and sensitivity in both the original cohort and the validation cohort. At a false discovery rate of 0.05, a later analysis linked roughly 17,000 TCR beta sequences to specific HLA alleles. According to a later analysis, parvovirus B19, influenza, CMV and Epstein-Barr virus appeared linked to several top co-occurrence clusters. A cluster of highly shared sequence variants was judged likely to be a technical artifact of the sequencing pipeline. Immune exposure information for the cohort was limited to CMV serostatus. A later analysis found that TCR association rates varied across HLA loci, with DRB1 alleles showing the most associated TCRs and HLA-C alleles the fewest. When HLA alleles, especially DR and DQ, strongly co-occurred, attributing TCR associations to individual alleles was difficult. Because the 87-base-pair reads could not distinguish some IMGT-functional V segments, including TRBV6-2 and TRBV6-3, those segments were excluded.

Based on the germline V gene, the CDR1 and CDR2 sequences are MNHEY and SVGAGI. Trimming removed 3 bases from V and 4 bases from J, leaving 13 bases between the germline ends. The CDR3 spans 15 residues, from the cysteine through the phenylalanine. Here the CDR3 DNA is all that survives: 45 bases in frame from base 1. Libraries were prepared through the immunoSEQ multiplex PCR assay. For the multiplex PCR, a mixture combining 60 forward primers for TCR Vbeta segments and 13 reverse primers for TCR Jbeta segments was used. A multiplex PCR assay on genomic DNA amplified the CDR3 region of rearranged TCR beta genes. Amplified TCR beta libraries were sequenced as 87-base-pair reads on the Illumina HiSeq System. The paper's data handling went like this. A later analysis tallied some 79 million unique TCR beta chains across the 640 or so repertoires, and around 10 million of those chains were shared by two or more donors. Raw reads were error-corrected and collapsed into unique sequences by a nearest-neighbor algorithm in which closely related sequences were merged to remove PCR and sequencing errors. To assign V, D and J gene segments, CDR3 sequences were aligned to IMGT reference sequences. For a sequence to be retained, at least a six-nucleotide match to both a V gene segment and a J gene segment was required. Rearrangements were called productive when the CDR3 lacked stop codons and stayed in frame with V and J; all others were non-productive. Following IMGT convention, CDR3 was defined as the stretch from the second conserved V-encoded cysteine up to the conserved J-encoded phenylalanine. Sequences without an unambiguous match to a single V gene segment were excluded from the earlier analysis of a few hundred of the donors. In an earlier analysis of almost 600 of the donors, a V segment was called functional when productive rearrangements were above 56.7%, and segregating when the standard deviation between donors exceeded 5%. To diagnose cytomegalovirus status from the catalog of TCR beta chain sequences, a statistical classification framework was built. In a later analysis, V and J genes were assigned by comparing TCR nucleotide sequences against IMGT/GENE-DB human TR gene sequences. In a later analysis, CDR3 sequences and most-parsimonious VDJ recombination scenarios were assigned using the TCRdist pipeline. In a later analysis, each TCR beta chain was defined by its CDR3 amino acid sequence together with its V-gene family, and reads lacking a unique V-gene family were excluded. To address suspected cross-contamination and a sequencing artifact, a later analysis removed around 590 highly shared, low-generation-probability nucleotide sequences. In a later analysis, a clonal expansion index was calculated for each public chain from normalized within-repertoire ranks of inferred template counts. A later analysis computed generation probabilities with a VDJ recombination model fitted to out-of-frame rearrangements, and checked the results against IGoR. In a later analysis, TCR-TCR, TCR-HLA and TCR-CMV co-occurrence was scored with hypergeometric tests, and a repertoire-size bias correction was applied to TCR pairs. To estimate false discovery rates, a later analysis permuted the HLA or CMV assignments 20 times. A later analysis grouped co-occurring TCRs with DBSCAN, adding TCRdist sequence similarity when clustering within HLA-allele-positive subsets. Repertoires with fewer than 30,000 or more than 120,000 public chains, plus five repertoires with anomalous nucleotide sharing, were excluded from co-occurrence clustering. The table comes from immuneACCESS by way of TCRdb, which keeps in-frame sequences with V and J called. Part of the clones is missing from these tables; in studies checked, under half for an unresolved V gene and the rest for unknown reasons. V, J and clone size are taken as reported in that table, and D and trimming were inferred from the DNA itself. The sample data list some 130,000 clones, and just over 70% of these were observed just once. The ten largest clonotypes hold around 2.7% of the sample.

This clone appeared once. Its cognate antigen has yet to be identified. No much larger clone is present one base from it, and per-base qualities are unavailable. The cohort comprised more than 550 healthy bone marrow donors. At the time of sampling, every cohort member was nominally healthy, though immune exposures that went unrecorded were likely present. The donor tested CMV seropositive, placing the donor among the 250 to 350 seropositive members of the cohort. A peripheral blood sample was provided by each donor, and peripheral blood mononuclear cells were used for TCR beta sequencing. The Qiagen DNeasy Blood Extraction Kit was used to extract genomic DNA from the blood cell samples.

What was sequenced was PBMCs. The V and J segments used are TRBV6-5 and TRBJ1-5, and the D gene may be TRBD1, 5 bases matching. This TCR derives from a woman in her sixties or seventies in good health and CMV-seropositive. The CDR3 sequence is CASSYNAGLNQPQHF. The sequence in DNA is TGTGCCAGCAGTTATAATGCAGGGCTGAATCAGCCCCAGCATTTT.